Shown below are 8 T cell receptor beta chains from a single sample sequenced in a study of T cell changes during pregnancy in multiple sclerosis. Generated by immunoSEQ multiplex PCR, the TCRdb table keeps only in-frame clones and is missing some. The sample lists tens of thousands of clones, 80% to 90% occurring once. The specimen comprised CD8+ T cells from peripheral blood mononuclear cells, sampled in the second trimester of pregnancy. The receptors derive from a female donor with multiple sclerosis, enrolled in a pregnancy study.

V gene TRBV4-3 combines with J gene TRBJ2-1; TRBD2 might be the D (5 bases). Germline values: CDR1 LGHNA, CDR2 YSLEER. Trimming took 0 bases from V and 9 from J, leaving 15 bases between them. This CDR3 has 15 residues. In DNA, the CDR3 is TGCGCCAGCAGCCAAGATCGCACCCCGAGCGGTGAGCAGTTCTTC. Translation: CASSQDRTPSGEQFF.

This clone showed up just once. The same CDR3 is also encoded by other DNA sequences in this sample. The J gene is TRBJ2-7, the V gene TRBV27; TRBD2 matches 12 bases. Germline assignment: CDR1 MNHEY and CDR2 SMNVEV (reference sequence). The CDR3 length is 15 residues. After removal of 6 bases from V and 4 bases from J, the junction contained 7 bases not matched to a gene. As DNA, the CDR3 is TGTGCCAGCAGCCCCCTAGCGGGAGGGGGGTACGAGCAGTACTTC. Translated: CASSPLAGGGYEQYF.

The rearrangement links TRBV7-9 to TRBJ1-2; a weak D match, TRBD1 (5 bases). The germline V gene has CDR1 SEHNR and CDR2 FQNEAQ (reference sequence). The CDR3 runs to 16 residues. Trimming shortened V by 0 bases and J by 0 bases, and 11 bases separated the two germline ends. CDR3 in DNA: TGTGCCAGCAGCTTAGCGCTGGGGGGAGCTAACTATGGCTACACCTTC. It is translated as CASSLALGGANYGYTF.

This chain joins TRBV2 and TRBJ2-1, with 14 positions matching TRBD2. With 3 bases clipped from V and 4 bases from J, the junction kept 5 bases outside the gene matches. The CDR3 extends over 17 amino acids. Germline V gene sequence: CDR1 SNHLY, CDR2 FYNNEI. This CDR3 reads CASSEGLAGALYNEQFF. CDR3 sequence (DNA): TGTGCCAGCAGTGAGGGACTAGCGGGAGCGCTTTACAATGAGCAGTTCTTC.

This chain joins TRBV5-6 and TRBJ2-3; 12 bases agree with TRBD2. V gave up 5 bases and J gave up 5 bases; unmatched junction bases: 6. The CDR3 covers 15 residues. CDR1 and CDR2 (germline): SGHDT, YYEEEE. The DNA of the CDR3 is TGTGCCAGCAGGACTAGCGGGAGTATTTTAGATACGCAGTATTTT. Translation gives CASRTSGSILDTQYF.

This rearrangement joins TRBV7-9 to TRBJ2-3; the D gene is possibly TRBD2 (6 bases). With 6 bases removed from V and 5 bases from J, the gap between germline ends came to 15 bases. The CDR3 consists of 14 residues. Germline CDR1 SEHNR, CDR2 FQNEAQ (reference sequence). CDR3 protein: CASREDTGGDTQYF. CDR3 sequence (DNA): TGTGCCAGCAGAGAGGACACCGGGGGAGATACGCAGTATTTT.

The V gene is TRBV14, the J gene TRBJ2-3; D is uncertain. Deletions cut 0 bases from V and 3 bases from J, with 13 bases between. The length of the CDR3 is 16 residues. The germline V gene has CDR1 SGHDN and CDR2 FVKESK. CDR3 nucleotides: TGTGCCAGCAGCCAAGAGAGCATTATTCCAACAGATACGCAGTATTTT. It encodes CASSQESIIPTDTQYF.

This sequence joins TRBV12-1 and TRBJ2-7; the table's D call, TRBD2, has no DNA check behind it. TRBV12-1 is reported as a pseudogene. The CDR3 is 16 residues long. The CDR3 coding sequence is TGTGCCAGCAGCTTTGCCCCTAGCGGATCAGACTACGAGCAGTACTTC. Encoded protein: CASSFAPSGSDYEQYF.